The subject of this entry is one T cell receptor beta chain. Its antigen remains unknown. The data were obtained in a study of T cell repertoires in cytomegalovirus infection. The study, taken as a whole, reports: CMV-specific TCR beta clonotypes restricted by HLA-C dominated the ex vivo response. Summed frequency of shared TCR beta families picked out CMV carriers who also had the relevant HLA.

V trimming: 6 bases; J trimming: 5 bases; junction bases outside the gene matches: 3. The V gene's germline CDR1 is SEHNR and CDR2 FQNEAQ (reference sequence). This CDR3 is built from 12 residues. Using its own MiXCR run on the reads, TCRdb lists one record per CDR3 protein. The sample lists approximately 990,000 distinct CDR3 sequences; around 30% were seen once. The specimen comprised cultured CD8+ T cells from PBMCs, sampled from culture after CMV antigen stimulation. The clonotype was recovered from a human donor in good health (CMV status not recorded). Some clones in this sample may be carry-over from other donors' samples. V and J are TRBV7-9 and TRBJ2-7; 8 bases fit TRBD2. This CDR3 is CASSPTSDEQYF. The CDR3, as DNA: TGTGCCAGCAGTCCGACTAGCGACGAGCAGTACTTC.